The sequence of this TCR beta chain was determined in a study of OX40 agonist ivuxolimab in advanced cancers. Looking at the study overall: The eligibility criteria allowed prior anti-PD-1, anti-PD-L1 or anti-CTLA-4 therapy, and approximately 40% had some.

Germline CDR1 is MNHNS and CDR2 is SASEGT. The CDR3 is made up of 15 amino acids. V was trimmed by 7 bases and J by 0 bases, leaving 13 bases between them. The protocol was immunoSEQ multiplex PCR, while the TCRdb copy is restricted to in-frame clones and leaves out a portion. The table has 66,000 or so clones, 85% seen once. The sequence was obtained from an adult with an advanced solid tumor such as melanoma, head and neck, liver or kidney cancer. The genes are TRBV6-1 and TRBJ1-3; weak D call: TRBD1 (5 bases). The sequences come from CD4+ or CD8+ T cells sorted from blood, collected in a trial of the OX40 agonist ivuxolimab. The CDR3 region has the DNA TGTGCCAGCATCCCGGGACGGATCTCTGGAAACACCATATATTTT. Residues: CASIPGRISGNTIYF.